One and the same sample provided the 2 T cell receptor beta chains below, sequenced in a study of T cells in Graves' hyperthyroidism and ophthalmopathy. RNA transcripts gave rise to amplified TCR beta CDR3 regions. The HTBI primer set was used in a first-round RT-PCR of the TCR CDR3. Each CDR3 protein is one row after TCRdb ran MiXCR on the multiplex PCR reads. The table shows hundreds of thousands of distinct CDR3 sequences, with around 17% occurring only once. Specimen: blood. The source is a woman aged 18-30 years with Graves' hyperthyroidism.

In regard to this clonotype: Just one base apart from a much larger clone, this may be a read error. V gene TRBV28 combines with J gene TRBJ2-1; D is uncertain. Germline assignment: CDR1 MDHEN and CDR2 SYDVKM. The CDR3 totals 13 residues. Here the CDR3 reads CAGSLLGYNEQFF. The CDR3 DNA is TGTGCCGGCAGTTTATTGGGGTACAATGAGCAGTTCTTC.

The genes are TRBV5-1 and TRBJ1-2; D gene unclear. Germline CDR1 and CDR2: SGHRS and YFSETQ. The CDR3 contains 14 residues. Trimming shortened V by 2 bases and J by 0 bases, and 8 bases separated the two germline ends. CDR3 amino acids: CASSFTDPNYGYTF. The CDR3 DNA sequence: TGCGCCAGCAGCTTTACGGACCCTAACTATGGCTACACCTTC.